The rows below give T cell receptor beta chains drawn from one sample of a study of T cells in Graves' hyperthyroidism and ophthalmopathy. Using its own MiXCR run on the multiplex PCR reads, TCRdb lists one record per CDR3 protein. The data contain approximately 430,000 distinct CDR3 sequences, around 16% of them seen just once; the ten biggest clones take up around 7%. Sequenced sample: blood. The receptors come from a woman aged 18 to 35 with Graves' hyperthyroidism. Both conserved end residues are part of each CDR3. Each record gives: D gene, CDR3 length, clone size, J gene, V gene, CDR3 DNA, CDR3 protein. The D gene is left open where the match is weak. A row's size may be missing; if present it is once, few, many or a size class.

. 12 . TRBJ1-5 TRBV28 TGTGCCAGCAGCCGCCAGGGACAGCCCCAGCATTTT CASSRQGQPQHF
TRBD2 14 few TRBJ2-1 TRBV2 TGTGCCAGCAGTGTCAAGCGGGAGGGTAATGAGCAATTCTTC CASSVKREGNEQFF
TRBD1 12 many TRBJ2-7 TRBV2 TGTGCCAGCAGCCGGGACAGGGACGAGCAGTACTTC CASSRDRDEQYF
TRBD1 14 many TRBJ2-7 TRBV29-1 TGCAGCGTTCTTAATCCGGGACAGGGCTACGAGCAGTACTTC CSVLNPGQGYEQYF
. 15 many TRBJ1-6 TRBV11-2 TGTGCCAGCAGCTCAGCCGGGACCGCTAATTCACCCCTCCACTTT CASSSAGTANSPLHF
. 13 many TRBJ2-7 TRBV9 TGTGCCAGCAGCCCGCCCACAGGTTACGAGCAGTACTTC CASSPPTGYEQYF
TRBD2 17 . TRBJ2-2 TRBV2 TGTGCCAGCAGTGAAAGTCTAGCGGGGGGGAACACCGGGGAGCTGTTTTTT CASSESLAGGNTGELFF
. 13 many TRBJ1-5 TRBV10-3 TGTGCCATCAGTCCCAGGGAGCACCAGCCCCAGCATTTT CAISPREHQPQHF
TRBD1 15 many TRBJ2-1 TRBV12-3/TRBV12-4 TGTGCCAGCAGTTTAATGGGGGACAGCTACAATGAGCAGTTCTTC CASSLMGDSYNEQFF
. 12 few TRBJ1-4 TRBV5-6 TGTGCCAGCTCCCAGGTCAATGAAAAACTGTTTTTT CASSQVNEKLFF
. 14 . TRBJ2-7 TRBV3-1 TGTGCCAGCAGTTTTTCCGGGCCCAGAAGCGAGCAGTACTTC CASSFSGPRSEQYF
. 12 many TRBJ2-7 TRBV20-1 TGCAGTGCTAGCCCTACTAGGTACGAGCAGTACTTC CSASPTRYEQYF
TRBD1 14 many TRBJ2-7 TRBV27 TGTGCCAGCAGCAGACAGGGGACCACCTACGAGCAGTACTTC CASSRQGTTYEQYF
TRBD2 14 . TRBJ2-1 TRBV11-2 TGTGCCAGCAGCTCTATAGCGGGGGGGAATGAGCAGTTCTTC CASSSIAGGNEQFF
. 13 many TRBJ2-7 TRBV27 TGTGCCAGCAGTTTCGCCTTCTCCTACGAGCAGTACTTC CASSFAFSYEQYF
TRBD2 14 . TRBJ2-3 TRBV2 TGTGCCAGCAGGACGGGGGAGGGAAGGAATACGCAGTATTTT CASRTGEGRNTQYF
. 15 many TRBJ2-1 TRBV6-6 TGTGCCAGCAGTTACTATGGGCTCTCCTACAATGAGCAGTTCTTC CASSYYGLSYNEQFF
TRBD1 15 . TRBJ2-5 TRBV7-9 TGTGCCAGCAGCCCGAGGGGACAGAAAAAAGAGACCCAGTACTTC CASSPRGQKKETQYF
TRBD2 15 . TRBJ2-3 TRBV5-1 TGCGCCAGCAGCTTGTTAGCGGGGGTCACAGATGCGCAGTATTTT CASSLLAGVTDAQYF
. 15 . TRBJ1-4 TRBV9 TGTGCCAGCAGCGTCTGGGGAGGGATTAATGAAAAACTGTTTTTT CASSVWGGINEKLFF
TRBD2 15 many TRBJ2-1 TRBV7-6 TGTGCCAGCAGCTTAGGGGGGGGACTAGCGGATGAGCAGTTCTTC CASSLGGGLADEQFF
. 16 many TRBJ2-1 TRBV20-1 TGCAGTGCTAGAGGGTCGGGACTCTTACTTCCCAATGAGCAGTTCTTC CSARGSGLLLPNEQFF
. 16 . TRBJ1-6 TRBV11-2 TGTGCCAGCAGCTTAGTAAGGAGCTCCTATAATTCACCCCTCCACTTT CASSLVRSSYNSPLHF
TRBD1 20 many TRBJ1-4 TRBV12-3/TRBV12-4 TGTGCCAGCAGCGAGCTGTGGGGACAGGGGGCGGAGGGAACTAATGAAAAACTGTTTTTT CASSELWGQGAEGTNEKLFF
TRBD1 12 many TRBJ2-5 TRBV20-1 TGCAGTGCTAGAGAGGGGGACAGGGGCCAGTACTTC CSAREGDRGQYF
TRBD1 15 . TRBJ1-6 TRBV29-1 TGCAGCGTTGATGTACGGACAGGGAAATGGTCACCCCTCCACTTT CSVDVRTGKWSPLHF
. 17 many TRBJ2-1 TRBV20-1 TGCAGTGCTAGAGATCCGGCTAGCAGAAGCTCCTACAATGAGCAGTTCTTC CSARDPASRSSYNEQFF
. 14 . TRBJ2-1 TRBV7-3 TGTGCCAGCAGCCGCTACAGGGATGACAATGAGCAGTTCTTC CASSRYRDDNEQFF
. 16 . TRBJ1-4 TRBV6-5 TGTGCCAGCAGTTACTCAGCTTTGAGGGTGGGTGAAAAACTGTTTTTT CASSYSALRVGEKLFF
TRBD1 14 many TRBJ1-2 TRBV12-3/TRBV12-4 TGTGCCAGCAGTTTTCGAGGGGGCGGGTATGGCTACACCTTC CASSFRGGGYGYTF
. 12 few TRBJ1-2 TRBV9 TGTGCCAGCAGCGAGCCAGGGAACGGCTACACCTTC CASSEPGNGYTF
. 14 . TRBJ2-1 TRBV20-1 TGCAGTGCTAGAGATCGAGGACCCCTTAATGAGCAGTTCTTC CSARDRGPLNEQFF
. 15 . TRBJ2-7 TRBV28 TGTGCCAGCAGTTTAGGTGGCAGCGCTGTGTTGGAGCAGTACTTC CASSLGGSAVLEQYF
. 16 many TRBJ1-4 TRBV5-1 TGCGCCAGCAGCTCGTCCCCGGGAGGTCTGGGTGAAAAACTGTTTTTT CASSSSPGGLGEKLFF
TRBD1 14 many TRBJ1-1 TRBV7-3 TGTGCCAGCAGCGAAACAGGGGGTTGGACTGAAGCTTTCTTT CASSETGGWTEAFF
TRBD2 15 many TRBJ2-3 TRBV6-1 TGTGCCAGCAGTTATCGGGGGGGCAGCACAGATACGCAGTATTTT CASSYRGGSTDTQYF
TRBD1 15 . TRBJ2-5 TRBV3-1 TGTGCCAGCAGCCAAGAGCGAGGGGGCACGGAGACCCAGTACTTC CASSQERGGTETQYF
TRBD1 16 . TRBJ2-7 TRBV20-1 TGCAGTGCTAGAGGCTCCGGGACAGGGGGAGGATGGGAGCAGTACTTC CSARGSGTGGGWEQYF
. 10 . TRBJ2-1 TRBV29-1 TGCAGCGTCCCTGAGAATGAGCAGTTCTTC CSVPENEQFF
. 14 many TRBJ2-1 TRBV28 TGTGCCAGCAGTTTACGGGACGGTCGCAATGAGCAGTTCTTC CASSLRDGRNEQFF
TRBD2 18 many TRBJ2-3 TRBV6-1 TGTGCCAGCAGTAAACTCCAAAAGACTAGCGAGAGCACAGATACGCAGTATTTT CASSKLQKTSESTDTQYF
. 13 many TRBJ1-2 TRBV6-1 TGTGCCAGCAGTATGCAGGGCGCCTATGGCTACACCTTC CASSMQGAYGYTF
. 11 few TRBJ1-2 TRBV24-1 TGTGCCACCAGTGACATCTATGGCTACACCTTC CATSDIYGYTF
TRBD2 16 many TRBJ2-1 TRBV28 TGTGCCAGCGGACTAGCGGGCTGGAGCTCCTACAATGAGCAGTTCTTC CASGLAGWSSYNEQFF